This note documents a single T cell receptor beta chain sequence. Using immunoSEQ multiplex PCR, the repertoire was profiled, and TCRdb retains in-frame clones only, with some absent. Of about 2.4 million clones listed, approximately 93% are singletons. Per germline, CDR1 SGHTA and CDR2 FQGNSA. V lost 1 base and J lost 12, with 12 bases in between. The CDR3 totals 13 residues. These data originate in a study of shared clonotypes between healthy human individuals. This rearrangement joins TRBV7-2 to TRBJ1-4; D gene unclear. Material for sequencing was naive CD4+ T cells from PBMCs. Documented subset: CD45RA+ positively selected. The receptor was isolated from a man aged 18 to 30 in good health. Some clones in this sample may be carry-over from other donors' samples. In DNA form, the CDR3 reads TGTGCCAGCAGCTTAGTAGCGACGAGGGAACTGTTTTTT. Protein: CASSLVATRELFF. The whole variable domain, remainder taken from reference TRBV7-2 and TRBJ1-4, is GAGVSQSPSNKVTEKGKDVELRCDPISGHTALYWYRQSLGQGLEFLIYFQGNSAPDKSGLPSDRFSAERTGGSVSTLTIQRTQQEDSAVYLCASSLVATRELFFGSGTQLSVL.